The rows below give T cell receptor beta chains drawn from one sample of a study of technical replicates of blood from a handful of donors. Repertoires were generated with immunoSEQ multiplex PCR, while TCRdb's copy carries only in-frame clones and drops some. The sample contains about 100,000 clones, 90% to 95% of which appear only once. The sequenced sample was T cells isolated from PBMCs. Receptor source: a human donor in good health. Each CDR3 is given with its conserved first and last residue. A D gene is named only where the DNA matches it firmly. Where a row states a size, it is once, few, many or the class of an expanded clone; other rows omit it.

D gene	clone size	J gene	V gene	CDR3 DNA	CDR3 protein
TRBD2	-	TRBJ2-1	TRBV10-3	TGTGCCATCAGTGAGTCAACTAGCGGGGTCTCCTACAATGAGCAGTTCTTC	CAISESTSGVSYNEQFF
TRBD2	-	TRBJ2-7	TRBV28	TGTGCCAGCAGTTTCCCGACTAGCGTCGACGAGCAGTACTTC	CASSFPTSVDEQYF
-	once	TRBJ1-2	TRBV15	TGTGCCACCAGCAGAGATCTGTCCGGGGTCGCTAACTATGGCTACACCTTC	CATSRDLSGVANYGYTF
-	-	TRBJ2-2	TRBV29-1	TGCAGCGTTGTCCTAACTTCGAACACCGGGGAGCTGTTTTTT	CSVVLTSNTGELFF
-	-	TRBJ1-1	TRBV28	TGTGCCAGCAGTCCACTGGGAGGGGAAGCTTTCTTT	CASSPLGGEAFF
-	-	TRBJ2-6	TRBV5-1	TGCGCCAGCAGCTTGGAGAAACAGGCACCTATACACTCTGGGGCCAACGTCCTGACTTTC	CASSLEKQAPIHSGANVLTF
TRBD2	-	TRBJ2-7	TRBV5-4	TGTGCCAGCAGCCCATCCACTAGCGACGAGCAGTACTTC	CASSPSTSDEQYF
-	-	TRBJ2-7	TRBV2	TGTGCCAGCAGTTCCTTCCTACCCTACGAGCAGTACTTC	CASSSFLPYEQYF
-	-	TRBJ2-1	TRBV12-5	TGTGCTAGTGGTTTGGACTTGAGCTCCTACAATGAGCAGTTCTTC	CASGLDLSSYNEQFF
TRBD1	-	TRBJ2-7	TRBV30	TGTGCCTGGACCAGGACAGGGAACTACGAGCAGTACTTC	CAWTRTGNYEQYF
-	-	TRBJ1-2	TRBV4-1	TGCGCCAGCAGCCAAGGACAGGCCTCCTATGGCTACACCTTC	CASSQGQASYGYTF
TRBD1	-	TRBJ2-1	TRBV30	TGTGCCTGGAGTGCAGGGACAGGGGGCTCGGATGAGCAGTTCTTC	CAWSAGTGGSDEQFF
-	-	TRBJ2-3	TRBV7-6	TGTGCCAGCAGCGCCAGGACAGAGAGCCTCACAGATACGCAGTATTTT	CASSARTESLTDTQYF
TRBD2	once	TRBJ2-5	TRBV30	TGTGCCTGGAGTGGGGGGGGGACTCCCGAGTTGGAGACCCAGTACTTC	CAWSGGGTPELETQYF
-	-	TRBJ2-7	TRBV5-6	TGTGCCAGCAGCTTGTTTACTTACGAGCAGTACTTC	CASSLFTYEQYF
-	once	TRBJ2-5	TRBV4-2	TGTGCCAGCAGCCGCGGACAGAAAGAGACCCAGTACTTC	CASSRGQKETQYF
-	-	TRBJ1-2	TRBV11-2	TGTGCCAGCAGCCCTCGATGGGGAGAGGAGGCATATGGCTACACCTTC	CASSPRWGEEAYGYTF
TRBD1	-	TRBJ1-1	TRBV5-1	TGCGCCAGCAGCTTGCCCGAAACAACAGGGGCCAGCGCTGTCTCGAACACTGAAGCTTTCTTT	CASSLPETTGASAVSNTEAFF
-	-	TRBJ1-2	TRBV2	TGTGCCAGTATGAAGACGGGAGGTGCATTGGGAGTAAATGGCTACACCTTC	CASMKTGGALGVNGYTF
TRBD1	-	TRBJ2-2	TRBV6-5	TGTGCCACCCGACAGGGGTACGGCACCGGGGAGCTGTTTTTT	CATRQGYGTGELFF
TRBD2	-	TRBJ2-3	TRBV28	TGTGCCAGCAGTTTACTTGAGCGGGAAACAGATACGCAGTATTTT	CASSLLERETDTQYF
TRBD1	-	TRBJ1-2	TRBV19	TGTGCCAGTAGTATGTCCTTGGGGGACAGTTCTGGCTACACCTTC	CASSMSLGDSSGYTF
TRBD1	-	TRBJ2-1	TRBV5-4	TGTGCCAGCAGTTATGGGACAGCGCGATACAATGAGCAGTTCTTC	CASSYGTARYNEQFF
-	-	TRBJ1-1	TRBV5-1	TGCGCCAGCAGCTCCAACGGGGACACTGAAGCTTTCTTT	CASSSNGDTEAFF
-	-	TRBJ2-7	TRBV7-8	TGTGCCAGCAGCGACAAACTAGCATCATACGACGAGCAGTACTTC	CASSDKLASYDEQYF
TRBD2	few	TRBJ2-1	TRBV7-6	TGTGCCAGCAGAATAGGGACTAGCGGAGACAATGAGCAGTTCTTC	CASRIGTSGDNEQFF
TRBD2	-	TRBJ2-5	TRBV28	TGTGCCAGCAGTCCGGGACTAGCGACTCTAGAGACCCAGTACTTC	CASSPGLATLETQYF
TRBD2	-	TRBJ2-1	TRBV9	TGTGCCAGCAGCGTACGACTAGCGGACAATGAGCAGTTCTTC	CASSVRLADNEQFF
-	-	TRBJ2-5	TRBV20-1	TGCAGTGCTCCCAAAGAGACCCAGTACTTC	CSAPKETQYF
TRBD1	-	TRBJ2-3	TRBV30	TGTGCCTGGAGTAGGGACAGTTCTTCCACAGATACGCAGTATTTT	CAWSRDSSSTDTQYF
-	-	TRBJ2-1	TRBV5-8	TGTGCCAGCAGCTTGGGTCTATCGAATGAGCAGTTCTTC	CASSLGLSNEQFF
-	-	TRBJ2-3	TRBV2	TGTGCCAGCAGTGAAGCGGCTGCCCGTGGCACAGATACGCAGTATTTT	CASSEAAARGTDTQYF
-	few	TRBJ1-1	TRBV5-6	TGTGCCAGCAGCTTACTAGGGTTGAACACTGAAGCTTTCTTT	CASSLLGLNTEAFF
TRBD1	-	TRBJ1-2	TRBV4-1	TGCGCCAGCAGCCATCCCGGGGCCCCTGGTGCGACAGGGGACCAAGCTAACTATGGCTACACCTTC	CASSHPGAPGATGDQANYGYTF
-	once	TRBJ2-3	TRBV30	TGTGCCTGGAGGGGCAGAGTCACAGATACGCAGTATTTT	CAWRGRVTDTQYF
-	-	TRBJ1-5	TRBV13	TGTGCCAGCAGCTTACAGGGCAATCAGCCCCAGCATTTT	CASSLQGNQPQHF
-	-	TRBJ2-7	TRBV7-2	TGTGCCAGCAGCTTCTTAGCATCCTCTCGCGAGCAGTACTTC	CASSFLASSREQYF
-	-	TRBJ2-5	TRBV5-4	TGTGCCAGCAGCTTGGATGGGGGCGTCGGGACCCAGTACTTC	CASSLDGGVGTQYF
-	-	TRBJ2-3	TRBV6-6	TGTGCCAGCACCCTCACCCGGGGAGTCCCAGATACGCAGTATTTT	CASTLTRGVPDTQYF
-	-	TRBJ1-2	TRBV6-5	TGTGCCAGCAGTTACGGAACCCGCGGGGGAGGGATTGGCTACACCTTC	CASSYGTRGGGIGYTF
-	-	TRBJ1-2	TRBV15	TGTGCCACCAGCAGAGATTCCAGGGACTGGTATGGCTACACCTTC	CATSRDSRDWYGYTF
TRBD1	-	TRBJ2-2	TRBV5-1	TGCGCCAGCAGCCTTGGACAGGGAAACACCGGGGAGCTGTTTTTT	CASSLGQGNTGELFF
TRBD2	-	TRBJ2-7	TRBV9	TGTGCCAGCAGCGCCGAGGAGCGGGAGATCTCCTACGAGCAGTACTTC	CASSAEEREISYEQYF
TRBD2	-	TRBJ2-3	TRBV7-2	TGTGCCAGCAGCCTGACTAGCGGGACCACAGATACGCAGTATTTT	CASSLTSGTTDTQYF
-	-	TRBJ1-4	TRBV4-1	TGCGCCAGCAGCCTGGACAGTGCAACTAATGAAAAACTGTTTTTT	CASSLDSATNEKLFF
TRBD1	-	TRBJ1-2	TRBV19	TGTGCCACCTCTAGGACAGGGGACGGCGCTGGCTACACCTTC	CATSRTGDGAGYTF
TRBD2	-	TRBJ2-1	TRBV5-4	TGTGCCAGCAGCTTGGCCGGACTAGCGGGGGTCGCTTTAGACGATGAGCAGTTCTTC	CASSLAGLAGVALDDEQFF
-	-	TRBJ2-1	TRBV11-2	TGTGCCAGCAGCTTAGGTGGGAGAACCCTAAATGAGCAGTTCTTC	CASSLGGRTLNEQFF
TRBD1	-	TRBJ2-5	TRBV4-1	TGCGCCAGCACCGAAACAGGGGGGGAGACCCAGTACTTC	CASTETGGETQYF
TRBD1	-	TRBJ2-2	TRBV30	TGTGCCTGGATCACCGGGACAGGGGGCGTTACCGGGGAGCTGTTTTTT	CAWITGTGGVTGELFF
TRBD1	-	TRBJ1-5	TRBV2	TGTGCCAGCAGTGAAGCGGGGACAGCTTATAGCAATCAGCCCCAGCATTTT	CASSEAGTAYSNQPQHF
TRBD1	-	TRBJ1-4	TRBV18	TGTGCCAGCTCACCAAGGACAGGGGAGGATGAAAAACTGTTTTTT	CASSPRTGEDEKLFF
TRBD2	-	TRBJ2-1	TRBV9	TGTGCCAGCAGCGGAAGCGGGAGCCCCAATGAGCAGTTCTTC	CASSGSGSPNEQFF
-	-	TRBJ1-3	TRBV5-1	TGCGCCAGCAGCTTGGAGGGGTACTCTGGAAACACCATATATTTT	CASSLEGYSGNTIYF